This TCR beta chain appears in the sequencing data of a study of shared clonotypes between healthy human individuals. Study as a whole: Donors had three CD4 naive, three CD4 memory, two CD8 naive and one CD8 memory plate apiece.

Naive CD8 cells, CD45RO-negative and positively selected for CCR7, excluded terminally differentiated effector memory CD45RA+ cells. The V gene lost 3 bases and the J gene lost 7 bases, with 10 bases spanning the gap. The CDR3 runs to 13 residues. Using immunoSEQ multiplex PCR, the repertoire was profiled, and TCRdb retains in-frame clones only, with some absent. Of 1.5 million to 2.5 million clones listed, about 95% are singletons. V usage is TRBV23-1 and J usage is TRBJ1-5; perhaps TRBD1 as D (6 bases). TRBV23-1 is placed among ORFs of uncertain function. This receptor was taken from a young man in good health. The sample comprised naive CD8+ T cells sorted from blood. CDR3 protein: CASSHRGCQPQHF. CDR3 DNA: TGCGCCAGCAGTCACAGGGGTTGCCAGCCCCAGCATTTT.